These T cell receptor beta chains were read from a single sample in a study of T cells in Graves' hyperthyroidism and ophthalmopathy. TCRdb re-called the multiplex PCR reads through MiXCR, storing one row per CDR3 protein. The data hold more than 650,000 distinct CDR3 sequences, with 14% observed a single time. The sample consisted of blood. The receptor source for this set is a young woman with Graves' hyperthyroidism. Each CDR3 is given with its conserved first and last residue. D genes are given only for firm matches. Size values are once, few and many counts, or a class for expanded clones, and some rows have none.

J gene | D gene | clone size | V gene | CDR3 DNA | CDR3 protein
TRBJ2-1 | . | . | TRBV3-1 | TGTGCCAGCAGCCAAGATCTAGGACAAACCAATGAGCAGTTCTTC | CASSQDLGQTNEQFF
TRBJ1-1 | . | many | TRBV4-3 | TGCGCCAGCAGCCAAGATATAAACACTGAAGCTTTCTTT | CASSQDINTEAFF
TRBJ2-1 | . | many | TRBV3-1 | TGTGCCAGCAGATACAGGGACGGGACTGAGCAGTTCTTC | CASRYRDGTEQFF
TRBJ2-3 | TRBD1 | few | TRBV7-9 | TGTGCCAGCAGCCAGCGGGACAGGGAAGCAGATACGCAGTATTTT | CASSQRDREADTQYF
TRBJ2-1 | TRBD2 | many | TRBV20-1 | TGCAGTGCTAGAAGGCTAGCGGGAGGTAACTACAATGAGCAGTTCTTC | CSARRLAGGNYNEQFF
TRBJ2-1 | . | many | TRBV11-2 | TGTGCCAGCAGCTTAAGGGGGGGCTTTGCGGCTAGCTCCTACAATGAGCAGTTCTTC | CASSLRGGFAASSYNEQFF
TRBJ2-5 | TRBD2 | . | TRBV12-3/TRBV12-4 | TGTGCCAGCTCCCGCCTGACTAGCGTGAGAATAGAGACCCAGTACTTC | CASSRLTSVRIETQYF
TRBJ2-3 | TRBD2 | many | TRBV2 | TGTGCCAGCAGCGGACTAGTGATCACAGATACGCAGTATTTT | CASSGLVITDTQYF
TRBJ2-1 | . | . | TRBV29-1 | TGCAGCGGTGGACGGACGTCCTCCTACAATGAGCAGTTCTTC | CSGGRTSSYNEQFF
TRBJ1-1 | TRBD1 | many | TRBV6-2/TRBV6-3 | TGTGCCAGCAGTCCGCACCTCTCGACAGGGGTACGGAACGCTGAAGCTTTCTTT | CASSPHLSTGVRNAEAFF
TRBJ2-7 | TRBD2 | many | TRBV6-2/TRBV6-3 | TGTGCCAGCAGTTACTCTCGCGGGAGACTGACCTACGAGCAGTACTTC | CASSYSRGRLTYEQYF
TRBJ2-7 | . | many | TRBV6-1 | TGTGCCAGCAGTCTCCAGCCCGGGCCCTACGAGCAGTACTTC | CASSLQPGPYEQYF
TRBJ2-3 | . | . | TRBV18 | TGTGCCAGCTCACCACCGGGACCCCTCACAGATACGCAGTATTTT | CASSPPGPLTDTQYF
TRBJ2-7 | TRBD2 | many | TRBV7-9 | TGTGCCAGCAGCTCCTCGGTAGGACTAGCGGGAGATTGGGACTACGAGCAGTACTTC | CASSSSVGLAGDWDYEQYF
TRBJ2-7 | . | many | TRBV12-3/TRBV12-4 | TGTGCCAGCAGCCAGTCTGGCTCCCAGTCCTACGAGCAGTACTTC | CASSQSGSQSYEQYF